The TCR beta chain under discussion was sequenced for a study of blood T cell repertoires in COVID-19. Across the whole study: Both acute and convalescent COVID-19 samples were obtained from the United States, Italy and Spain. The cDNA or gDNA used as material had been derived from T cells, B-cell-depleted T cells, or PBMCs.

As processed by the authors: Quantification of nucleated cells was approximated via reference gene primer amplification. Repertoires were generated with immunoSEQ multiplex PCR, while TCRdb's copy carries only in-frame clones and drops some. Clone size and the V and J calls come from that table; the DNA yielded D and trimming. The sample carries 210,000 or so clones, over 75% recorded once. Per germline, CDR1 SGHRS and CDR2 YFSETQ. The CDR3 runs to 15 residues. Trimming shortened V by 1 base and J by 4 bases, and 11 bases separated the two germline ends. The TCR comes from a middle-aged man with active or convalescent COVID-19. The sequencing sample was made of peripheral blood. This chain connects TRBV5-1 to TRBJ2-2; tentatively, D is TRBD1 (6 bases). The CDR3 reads CASSLIQGFTGELFF. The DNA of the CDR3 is TGCGCCAGCAGCTTGATACAGGGTTTCACCGGGGAGCTGTTTTTT.